What follows describes a single T cell receptor beta chain. The antigen remains unidentified. CDR1 is SGHDT and CDR2 is YYEEEE in the germline V gene. The CDR3 is 12 amino acids. Trimming shortened V by 2 bases and J by 7 bases, and 10 bases separated the two germline ends. This sample stems from a study of OX40 agonist ivuxolimab in advanced cancers. Whole-study results and caveats: CD4+ and CD8+ blood T cells expanded clonally by week 6 at 0.1 to 3.0 mg/kg.

TCRdb's copy holds only in-frame clones and misses some; the assay was immunoSEQ multiplex PCR. Of about 64,000 clones listed, roughly 86% are singletons. The sequences come from CD4+ or CD8+ T cells sorted from blood, collected in a trial of the OX40 agonist ivuxolimab. This chain joins TRBV5-6 and TRBJ2-7, with D perhaps matching TRBD1 (6 bases). The sequence derives from an adult with an advanced solid tumor such as melanoma, head and neck, liver or kidney cancer. The CDR3 DNA follows: TGTGCCAGCAGCTTACTGAGGGGGGAGCAGTACTTC. It specifies CASSLLRGEQYF.